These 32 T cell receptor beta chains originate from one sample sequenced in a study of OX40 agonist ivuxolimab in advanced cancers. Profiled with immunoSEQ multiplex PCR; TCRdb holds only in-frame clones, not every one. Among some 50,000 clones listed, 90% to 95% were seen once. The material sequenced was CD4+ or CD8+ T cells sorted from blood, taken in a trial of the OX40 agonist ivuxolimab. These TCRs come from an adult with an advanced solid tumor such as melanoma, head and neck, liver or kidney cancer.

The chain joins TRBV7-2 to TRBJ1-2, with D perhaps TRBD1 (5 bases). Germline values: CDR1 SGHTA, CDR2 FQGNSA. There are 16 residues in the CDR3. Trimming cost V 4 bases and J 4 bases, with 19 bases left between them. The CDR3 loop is CASSSGDGPGFYGYTF. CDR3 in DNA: TGTGCCAGCAGCTCGGGGGACGGTCCTGGGTTCTATGGCTACACCTTC.

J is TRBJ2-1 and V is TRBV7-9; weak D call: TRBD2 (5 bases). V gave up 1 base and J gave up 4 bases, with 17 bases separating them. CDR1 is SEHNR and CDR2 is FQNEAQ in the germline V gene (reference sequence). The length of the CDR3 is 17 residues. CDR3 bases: TGTGCCAGCAGCTTAGACGGTGGGGTTAGCGTTTACAATGAGCAGTTCTTC. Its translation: CASSLDGGVSVYNEQFF.

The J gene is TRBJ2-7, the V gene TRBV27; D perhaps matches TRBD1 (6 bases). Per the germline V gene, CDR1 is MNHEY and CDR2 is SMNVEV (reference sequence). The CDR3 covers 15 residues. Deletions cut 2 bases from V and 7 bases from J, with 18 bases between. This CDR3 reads CASSLTGQKGEEQYV. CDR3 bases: TGTGCCAGCAGTTTAACAGGACAAAAGGGGGAAGAGCAGTACGTC.

The CDR3 sequence: CASSLGGFAYNEQFF. The CDR3, as DNA: TGTGCCAGCAGCTTAGGAGGATTTGCCTACAATGAGCAGTTCTTC. This sequence joins TRBV7-3 and TRBJ2-1, with D possibly being TRBD2 (5 bases). The V end lost 2 bases, the J end lost 2 bases, and 10 bases lay between the germline ends. The CDR3 consists of 15 residues. Germline-derived CDR1 and CDR2 are SGHTA and FQGTGA.

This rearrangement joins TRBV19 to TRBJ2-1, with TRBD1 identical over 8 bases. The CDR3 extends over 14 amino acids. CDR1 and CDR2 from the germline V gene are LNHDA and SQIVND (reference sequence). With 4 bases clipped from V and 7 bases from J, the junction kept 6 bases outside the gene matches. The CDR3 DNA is TGTGCCAGTAGTAGAGGACAGGGCGGTAATGAGCAGTTCTTC. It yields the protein CASSRGQGGNEQFF.

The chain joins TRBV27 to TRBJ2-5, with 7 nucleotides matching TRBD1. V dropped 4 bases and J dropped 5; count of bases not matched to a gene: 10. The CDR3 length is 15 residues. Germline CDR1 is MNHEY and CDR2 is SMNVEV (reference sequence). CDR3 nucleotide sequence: TGTGCCAGCAGTTACGAAGCCACAGGGGCCGAGACCCAGTACTTC. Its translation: CASSYEATGAETQYF.

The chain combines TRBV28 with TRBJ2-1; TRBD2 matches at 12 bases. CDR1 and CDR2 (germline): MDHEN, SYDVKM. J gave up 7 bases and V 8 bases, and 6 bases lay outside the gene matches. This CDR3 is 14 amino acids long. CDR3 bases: TGTGCCAGCGAAACTAGCGGGGGGAGTAATGAGCAGTTCTTC. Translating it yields CASETSGGSNEQFF.

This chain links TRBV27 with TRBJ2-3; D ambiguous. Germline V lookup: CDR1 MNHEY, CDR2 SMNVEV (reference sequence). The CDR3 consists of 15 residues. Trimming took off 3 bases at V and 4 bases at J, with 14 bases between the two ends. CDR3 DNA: TGTGCCAGCAGTTTTGGTCTGGCAGGCGCAGATACGCAGTATTTT. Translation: CASSFGLAGADTQYF.

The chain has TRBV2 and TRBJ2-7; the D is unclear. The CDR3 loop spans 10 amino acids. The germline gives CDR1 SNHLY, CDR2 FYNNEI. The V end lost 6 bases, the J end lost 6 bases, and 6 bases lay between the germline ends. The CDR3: CASSLGEQYF. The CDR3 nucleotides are TGTGCCAGCAGCTTGGGCGAGCAGTACTTC.

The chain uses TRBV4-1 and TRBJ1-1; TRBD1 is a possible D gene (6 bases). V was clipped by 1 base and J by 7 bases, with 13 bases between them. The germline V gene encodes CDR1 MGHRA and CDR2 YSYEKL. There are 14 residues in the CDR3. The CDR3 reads CASSQVGGLGEAFF. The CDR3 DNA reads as TGCGCCAGCAGCCAAGTCGGGGGCCTGGGTGAAGCTTTCTTT.

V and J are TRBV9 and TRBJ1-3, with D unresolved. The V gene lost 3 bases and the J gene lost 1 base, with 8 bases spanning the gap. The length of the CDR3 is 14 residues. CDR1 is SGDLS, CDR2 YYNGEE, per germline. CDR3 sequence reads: CASSAWASGNTIYF. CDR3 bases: TGTGCCAGCAGCGCCTGGGCGTCTGGAAACACCATATATTTT.

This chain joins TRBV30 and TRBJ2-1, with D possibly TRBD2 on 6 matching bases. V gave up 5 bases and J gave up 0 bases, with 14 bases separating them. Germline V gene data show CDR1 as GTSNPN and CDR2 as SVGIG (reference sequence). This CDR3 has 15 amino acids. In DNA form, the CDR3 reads TGTGCCTGGGGGGAGGCAAGGAGCTCCTACAATGAGCAGTTCTTC. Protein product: CAWGEARSSYNEQFF.

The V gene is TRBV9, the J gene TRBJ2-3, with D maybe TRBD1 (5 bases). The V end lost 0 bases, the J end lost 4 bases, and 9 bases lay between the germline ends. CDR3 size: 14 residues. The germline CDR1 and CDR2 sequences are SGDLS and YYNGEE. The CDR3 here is CASSVGGAPDTQYF. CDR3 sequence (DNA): TGTGCCAGCAGCGTAGGTGGGGCCCCAGATACGCAGTATTTT.

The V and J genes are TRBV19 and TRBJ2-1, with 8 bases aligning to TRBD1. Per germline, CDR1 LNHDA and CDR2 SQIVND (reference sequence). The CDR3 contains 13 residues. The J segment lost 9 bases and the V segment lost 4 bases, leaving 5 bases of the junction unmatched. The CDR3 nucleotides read TGTGCCAGTAGTACCACGACAGGGGCTGAGCAGTTCTTC. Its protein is CASSTTTGAEQFF.

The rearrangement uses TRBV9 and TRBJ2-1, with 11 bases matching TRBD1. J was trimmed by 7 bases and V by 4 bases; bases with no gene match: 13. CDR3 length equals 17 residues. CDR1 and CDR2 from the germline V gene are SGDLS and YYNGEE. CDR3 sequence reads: CASSPVPGQGVANEQFF. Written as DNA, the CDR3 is TGTGCCAGCAGCCCCGTCCCGGGACAGGGGGTCGCGAATGAGCAGTTCTTC.

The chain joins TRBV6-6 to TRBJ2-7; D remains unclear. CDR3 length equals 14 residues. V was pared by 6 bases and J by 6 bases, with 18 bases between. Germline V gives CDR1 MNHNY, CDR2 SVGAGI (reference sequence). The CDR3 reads CASSPRSGLGEQYF. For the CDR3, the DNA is TGTGCCAGCAGCCCCCGGTCTGGCCTCGGCGAGCAGTACTTC.

The CDR3 region has the DNA TGTGCCAGCAGCGAGGGACTTGGGCCAGGATACGAGCAGTACGTC. Protein product: CASSEGLGPGYEQYV. The chain has TRBV9 and TRBJ2-7, with D possibly TRBD2 on 6 matching bases. This CDR3 region has 15 residues. The germline CDR1 and CDR2 sequences are SGDLS and YYNGEE. Trimming pared 3 bases from V and 4 bases from J, leaving 17 bases between.

In nucleotides, the CDR3 is TGCGCCAGCAGCCAAGGTCGAGGGGTGGTGGACGAGCAGTACTTC. Protein product: CASSQGRGVVDEQYF. This sequence joins TRBV4-1 and TRBJ2-7; either TRBD1 or TRBD2 may supply D (5 bases each). Germline lookup yields CDR1 MGHRA and CDR2 YSYEKL. The V gene lost 1 base and the J gene lost 5 bases, with 15 bases spanning the gap. There are 15 residues in the CDR3.

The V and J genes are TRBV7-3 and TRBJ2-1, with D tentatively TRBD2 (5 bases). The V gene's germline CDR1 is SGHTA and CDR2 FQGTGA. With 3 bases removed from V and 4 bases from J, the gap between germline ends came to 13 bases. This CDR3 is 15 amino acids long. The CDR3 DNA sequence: TGTGCCAGCAGCTTGATAATAGCGTCTTACAATGAGCAGTTCTTC. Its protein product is CASSLIIASYNEQFF.

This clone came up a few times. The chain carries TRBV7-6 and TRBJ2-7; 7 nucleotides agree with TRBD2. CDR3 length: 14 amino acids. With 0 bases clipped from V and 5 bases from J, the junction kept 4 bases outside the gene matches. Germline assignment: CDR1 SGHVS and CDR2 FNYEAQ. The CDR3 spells CASSLAPLANEQYF. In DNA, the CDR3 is TGTGCCAGCAGCTTAGCGCCACTAGCGAACGAGCAGTACTTC.

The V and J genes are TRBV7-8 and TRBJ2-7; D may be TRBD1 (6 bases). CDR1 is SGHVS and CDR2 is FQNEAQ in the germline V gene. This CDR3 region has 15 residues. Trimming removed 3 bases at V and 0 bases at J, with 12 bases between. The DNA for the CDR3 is TGTGCCAGCAGCTTGTATCAGGGGAGCTCCTACGAGCAGTACTTC. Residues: CASSLYQGSSYEQYF.

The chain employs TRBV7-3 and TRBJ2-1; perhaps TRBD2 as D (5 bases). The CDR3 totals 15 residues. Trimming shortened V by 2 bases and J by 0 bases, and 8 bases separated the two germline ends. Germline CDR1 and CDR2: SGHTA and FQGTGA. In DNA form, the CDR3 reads TGTGCCAGCAGCTTACCGGGGAGCTCCTACAATGAGCAGTTCTTC. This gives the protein CASSLPGSSYNEQFF.

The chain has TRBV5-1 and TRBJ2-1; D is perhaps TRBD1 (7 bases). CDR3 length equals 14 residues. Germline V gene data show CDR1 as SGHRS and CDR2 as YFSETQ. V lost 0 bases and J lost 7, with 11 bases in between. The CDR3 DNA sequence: TGCGCCAGCAGCTTGGGTGCAGGGGGGAATGAGCAGTTCTTC. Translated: CASSLGAGGNEQFF.

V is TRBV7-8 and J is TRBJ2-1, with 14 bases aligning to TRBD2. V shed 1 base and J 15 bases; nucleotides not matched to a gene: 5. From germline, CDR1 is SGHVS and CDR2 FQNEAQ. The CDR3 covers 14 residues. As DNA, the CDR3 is TGTGCCAGCAGCTTAGTGGGGACTAGCGGGAGACCGTTCTTC. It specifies CASSLVGTSGRPFF.

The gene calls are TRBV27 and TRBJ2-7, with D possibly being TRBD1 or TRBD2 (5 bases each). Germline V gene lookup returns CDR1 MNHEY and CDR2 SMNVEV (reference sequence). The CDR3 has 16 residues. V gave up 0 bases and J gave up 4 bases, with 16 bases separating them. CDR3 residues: CASSLSLGPKIYEQYF. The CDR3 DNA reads TGTGCCAGCAGTTTATCGCTGGGACCCAAAATTTACGAGCAGTACTTC.

The CDR3 reads CASSGRGLAGSYNEQFF. The CDR3 DNA reads TGTGCCAGCAGCGGCCGGGGACTAGCGGGATCCTACAATGAGCAGTTCTTC. The rearrangement joins TRBV12-1 to TRBJ2-1; the table names TRBD2, a call not compared with the DNA. TRBV12-1 has pseudogene status. This CDR3 has 17 residues.

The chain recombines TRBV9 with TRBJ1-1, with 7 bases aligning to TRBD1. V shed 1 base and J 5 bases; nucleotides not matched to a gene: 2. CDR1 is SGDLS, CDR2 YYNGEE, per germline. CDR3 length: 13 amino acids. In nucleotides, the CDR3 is TGTGCCAGCAGCGTATCAGGGGGGACTGAAGCTTTCTTT. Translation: CASSVSGGTEAFF.

Here the CDR3 reads CASSPPASSGYNEQFF. CDR3 sequence (DNA): TGTGCCAGCTCACCACCAGCGTCTAGCGGATACAATGAGCAGTTCTTC. The chain joins TRBV18 to TRBJ2-1; 7 nucleotides align to TRBD2. Germline CDR1 and CDR2: KGHSH and LQKENI. V dropped 0 bases and J dropped 4; count of bases not matched to a gene: 6. CDR3 length equals 16 residues.

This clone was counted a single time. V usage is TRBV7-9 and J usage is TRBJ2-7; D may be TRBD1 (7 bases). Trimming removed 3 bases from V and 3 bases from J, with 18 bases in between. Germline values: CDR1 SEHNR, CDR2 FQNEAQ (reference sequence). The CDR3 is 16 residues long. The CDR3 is CASSFPRGETYYEQYF. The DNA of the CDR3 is TGTGCCAGCAGCTTTCCCAGGGGGGAGACATACTACGAGCAGTACTTC.

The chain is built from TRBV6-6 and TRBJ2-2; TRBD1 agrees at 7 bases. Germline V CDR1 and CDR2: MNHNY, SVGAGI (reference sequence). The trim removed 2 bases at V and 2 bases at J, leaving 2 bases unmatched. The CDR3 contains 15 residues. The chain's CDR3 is CASSYTGANTGELFF. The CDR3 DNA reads TGTGCCAGCAGTTACACAGGGGCTAACACCGGGGAGCTGTTTTTT.

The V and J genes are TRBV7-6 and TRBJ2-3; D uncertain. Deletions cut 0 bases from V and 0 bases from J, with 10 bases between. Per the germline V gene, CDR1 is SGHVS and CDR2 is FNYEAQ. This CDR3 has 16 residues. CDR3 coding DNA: TGTGCCAGCAGCTTAGCGGCCTCAATAAGCACAGATACGCAGTATTTT. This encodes CASSLAASISTDTQYF.

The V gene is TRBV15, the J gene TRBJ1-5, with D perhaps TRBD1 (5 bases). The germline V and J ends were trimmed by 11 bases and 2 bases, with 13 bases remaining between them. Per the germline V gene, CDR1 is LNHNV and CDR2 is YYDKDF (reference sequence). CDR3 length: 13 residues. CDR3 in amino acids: CASGGEGNQPQHF. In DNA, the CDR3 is TGTGCCTCCGGGGGGGAGGGCAATCAGCCCCAGCATTTT. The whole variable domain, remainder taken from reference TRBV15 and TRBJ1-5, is DAMVIQNPRYQVTQFGKPVTLSCSQTLNHNVMYWYQQKSSQAPKLLFHYYDKDFNNEADTPDNFQSRRPNTSFCFLDIRSPGLGDTAMYLCASGGEGNQPQHFGDGTRLSIL.